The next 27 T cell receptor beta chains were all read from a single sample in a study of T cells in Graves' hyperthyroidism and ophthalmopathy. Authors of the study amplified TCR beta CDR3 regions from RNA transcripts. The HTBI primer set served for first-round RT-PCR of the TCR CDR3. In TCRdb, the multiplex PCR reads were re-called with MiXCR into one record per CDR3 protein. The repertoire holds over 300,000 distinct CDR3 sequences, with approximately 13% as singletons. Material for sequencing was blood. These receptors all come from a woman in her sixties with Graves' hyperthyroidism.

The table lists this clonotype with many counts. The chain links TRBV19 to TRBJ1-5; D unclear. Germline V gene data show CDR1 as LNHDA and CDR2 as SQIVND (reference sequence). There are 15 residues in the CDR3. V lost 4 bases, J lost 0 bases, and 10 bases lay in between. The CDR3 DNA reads TGTGCCAGTAGTACAACGGTAGATAGCAATCAGCCCCAGCATTTT. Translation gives CASSTTVDSNQPQHF.

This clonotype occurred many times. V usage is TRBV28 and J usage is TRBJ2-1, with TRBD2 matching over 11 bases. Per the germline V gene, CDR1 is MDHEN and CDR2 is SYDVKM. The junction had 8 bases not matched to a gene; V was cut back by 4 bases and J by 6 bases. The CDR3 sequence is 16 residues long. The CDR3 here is CASSSGLAVGGNEQFF. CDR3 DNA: TGTGCCAGCAGTTCGGGACTAGCGGTCGGGGGCAATGAGCAGTTCTTC.

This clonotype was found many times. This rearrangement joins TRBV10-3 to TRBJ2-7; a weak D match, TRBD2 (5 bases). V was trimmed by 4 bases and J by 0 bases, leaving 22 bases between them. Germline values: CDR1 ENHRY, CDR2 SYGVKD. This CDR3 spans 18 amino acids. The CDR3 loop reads CAISGGLAHSPSSYEQYF. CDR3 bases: TGTGCCATCAGTGGAGGGCTAGCACATTCCCCCAGCTCCTACGAGCAGTACTTC.

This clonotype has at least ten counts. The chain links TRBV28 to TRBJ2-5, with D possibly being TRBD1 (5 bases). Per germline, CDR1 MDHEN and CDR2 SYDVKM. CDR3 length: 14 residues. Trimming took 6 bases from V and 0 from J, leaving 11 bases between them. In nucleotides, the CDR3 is TGTGCCAGCAGGGCAGGGTTATACCAAGAGACCCAGTACTTC. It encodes CASRAGLYQETQYF.

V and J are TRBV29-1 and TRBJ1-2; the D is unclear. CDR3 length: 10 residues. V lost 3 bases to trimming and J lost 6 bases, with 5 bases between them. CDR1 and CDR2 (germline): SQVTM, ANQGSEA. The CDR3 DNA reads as TGCAGCGTTGATTGGAATGGCTACACCTTC. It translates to CSVDWNGYTF.

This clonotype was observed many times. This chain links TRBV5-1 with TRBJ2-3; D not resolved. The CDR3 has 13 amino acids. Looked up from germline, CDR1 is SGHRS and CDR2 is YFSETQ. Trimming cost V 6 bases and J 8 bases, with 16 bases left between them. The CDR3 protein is CASTLGESGTQYF. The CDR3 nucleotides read TGCGCCAGCACCCTCGGCGAGTCTGGTACGCAGTATTTT.

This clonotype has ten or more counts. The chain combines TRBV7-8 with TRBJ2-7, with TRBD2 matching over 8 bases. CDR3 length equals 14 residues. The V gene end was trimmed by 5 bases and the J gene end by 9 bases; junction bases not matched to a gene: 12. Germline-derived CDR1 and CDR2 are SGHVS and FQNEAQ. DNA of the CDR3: TGTGCCAGCAGCGACGGACTAGCAACTGCTGGGCAGTACTTC. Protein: CASSDGLATAGQYF.

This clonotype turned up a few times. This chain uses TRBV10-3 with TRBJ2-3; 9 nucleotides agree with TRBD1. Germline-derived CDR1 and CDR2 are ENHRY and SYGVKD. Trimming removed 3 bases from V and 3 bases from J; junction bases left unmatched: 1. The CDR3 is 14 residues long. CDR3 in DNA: TGTGCCATCAGTGACGGACAGGGGACAGATACGCAGTATTTT. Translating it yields CAISDGQGTDTQYF.

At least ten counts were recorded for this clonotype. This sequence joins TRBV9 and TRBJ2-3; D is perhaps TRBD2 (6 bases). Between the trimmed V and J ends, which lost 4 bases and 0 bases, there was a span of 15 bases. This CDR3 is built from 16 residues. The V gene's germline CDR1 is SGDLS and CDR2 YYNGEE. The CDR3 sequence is CASSPRGRSSTDTQYF. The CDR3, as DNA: TGTGCCAGCAGCCCCCGAGGGAGGTCCAGCACAGATACGCAGTATTTT.

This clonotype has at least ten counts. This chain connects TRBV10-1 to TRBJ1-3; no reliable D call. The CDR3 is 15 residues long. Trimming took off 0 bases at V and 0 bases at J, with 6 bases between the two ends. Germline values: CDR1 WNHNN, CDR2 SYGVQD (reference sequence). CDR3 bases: TGCGCCAGCAGTGAGTCGGCCGTCTCTGGAAACACCATATATTTT. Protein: CASSESAVSGNTIYF.

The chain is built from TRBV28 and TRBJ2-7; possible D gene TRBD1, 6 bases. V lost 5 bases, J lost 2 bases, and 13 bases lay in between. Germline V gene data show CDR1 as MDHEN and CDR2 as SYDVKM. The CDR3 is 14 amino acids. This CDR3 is CASSGVRGTYEQYF. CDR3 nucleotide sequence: TGTGCCAGCAGTGGAGTCAGGGGCACCTACGAGCAGTACTTC. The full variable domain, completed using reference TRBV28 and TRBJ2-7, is DVKVTQSSRYLVKRTGEKVFLECVQDMDHENMFWYRQDPGLGLRLIYFSYDVKMKEKGDIPEGYSVSREKKERFSLILESASTNQTSMYLCASSGVRGTYEQYFGPGTRLTVT.

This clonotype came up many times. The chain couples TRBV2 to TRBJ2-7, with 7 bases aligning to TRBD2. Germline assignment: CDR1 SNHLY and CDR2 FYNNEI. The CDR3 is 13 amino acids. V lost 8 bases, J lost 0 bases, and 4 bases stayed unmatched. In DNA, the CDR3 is TGTGCCAGCGAGCGGGATCTCTCCTACGAGCAGTACTTC. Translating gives CASERDLSYEQYF. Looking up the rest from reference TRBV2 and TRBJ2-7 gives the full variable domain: EPEVTQTPSHQVTQMGQEVILRCVPISNHLYFYWYRQILGQKVEFLVSFYNNEISEKSEIFDDQFSVERPDGSNFTLKIRSTKLEDSAMYFCASERDLSYEQYFGPGTRLTVT.

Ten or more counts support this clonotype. CDR3 sequence: CSARVGLAGADEQFF. CDR3 nucleotide sequence: TGCAGTGCTAGAGTGGGACTAGCGGGAGCTGATGAGCAGTTCTTC. The chain combines TRBV20-1 with TRBJ2-1; 14 bases map to TRBD2. CDR3 length equals 15 residues. Germline values: CDR1 DFQATT, CDR2 SNEGSKA (reference sequence). Trimming at V came to 1 base and at J to 8 bases, leaving 4 bases not matched to a gene.

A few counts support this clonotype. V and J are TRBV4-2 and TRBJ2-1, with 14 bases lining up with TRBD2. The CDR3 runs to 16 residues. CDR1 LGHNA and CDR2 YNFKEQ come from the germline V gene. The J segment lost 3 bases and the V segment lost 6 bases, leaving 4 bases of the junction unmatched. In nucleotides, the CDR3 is TGTGCCAGCAGAGGGACTAGCGGGAGTCGCTACAATGAGCAGTTCTTC. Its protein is CASRGTSGSRYNEQFF.

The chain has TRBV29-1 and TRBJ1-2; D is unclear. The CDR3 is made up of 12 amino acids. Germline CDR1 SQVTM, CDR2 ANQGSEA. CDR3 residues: CTMPRAHRGYTF. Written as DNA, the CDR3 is TGCACCATGCCCCGGGCCCACCGTGGCTACACCTTC.

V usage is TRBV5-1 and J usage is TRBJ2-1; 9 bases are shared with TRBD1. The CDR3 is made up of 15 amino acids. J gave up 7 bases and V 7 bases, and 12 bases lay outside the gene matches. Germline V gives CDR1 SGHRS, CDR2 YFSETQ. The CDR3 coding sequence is TGCGCCAGCCGTGCTGCCGGGACAGGGTTAAATGAGCAGTTCTTC. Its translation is CASRAAGTGLNEQFF.

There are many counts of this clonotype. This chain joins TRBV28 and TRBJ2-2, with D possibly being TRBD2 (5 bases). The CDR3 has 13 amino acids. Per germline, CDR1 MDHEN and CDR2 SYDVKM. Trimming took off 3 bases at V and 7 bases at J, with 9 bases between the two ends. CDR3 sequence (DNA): TGTGCCAGCAGTTTCCGGGGTATCGGGGAGCTGTTTTTT. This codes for CASSFRGIGELFF.

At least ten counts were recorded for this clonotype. DNA of the CDR3: TGTGCCAGCAGCTTCGCGGGACTGATTAATGAAAAACTGTTTTTT. Its translation: CASSFAGLINEKLFF. The chain has TRBV7-2 and TRBJ1-4, with D possibly matching TRBD1 (5 bases). Trimming pared 3 bases from V and 4 bases from J, leaving 12 bases between. Germline V CDR1 and CDR2: SGHTA, FQGNSA. The CDR3 length is 15 residues.

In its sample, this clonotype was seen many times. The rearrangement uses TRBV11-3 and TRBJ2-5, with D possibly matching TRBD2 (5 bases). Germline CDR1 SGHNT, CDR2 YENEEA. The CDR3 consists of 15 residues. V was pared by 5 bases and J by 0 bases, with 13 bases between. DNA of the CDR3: TGTGCCAGCAGCCGCGGGCTACAGTACCAAGAGACCCAGTACTTC. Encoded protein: CASSRGLQYQETQYF.

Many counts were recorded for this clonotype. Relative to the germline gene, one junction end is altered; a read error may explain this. In DNA, the CDR3 is TGTGCCAGCGGCCAATCCACGACAGGGGCAACAGATACGCAGTATTTT. Protein: CASGQSTTGATDTQYF. The gene calls are TRBV3-1 and TRBJ2-3; TRBD1 matches 8 bases. The germline gives CDR1 LGHDT, CDR2 YNNKEL (reference sequence). The CDR3 has 16 residues.

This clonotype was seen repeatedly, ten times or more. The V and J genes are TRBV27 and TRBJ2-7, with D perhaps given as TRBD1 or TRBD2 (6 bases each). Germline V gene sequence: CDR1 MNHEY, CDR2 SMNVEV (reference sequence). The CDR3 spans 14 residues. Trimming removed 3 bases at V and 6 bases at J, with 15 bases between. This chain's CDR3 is CASSFPYSGAEQYF. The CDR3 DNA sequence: TGTGCCAGCAGTTTCCCATACTCGGGGGCCGAGCAGTACTTC.

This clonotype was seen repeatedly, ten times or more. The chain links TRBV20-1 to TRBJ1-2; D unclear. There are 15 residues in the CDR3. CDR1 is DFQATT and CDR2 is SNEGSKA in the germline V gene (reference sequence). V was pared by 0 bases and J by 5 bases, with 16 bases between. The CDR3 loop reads CSARDPAKGRYGYTF. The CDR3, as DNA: TGCAGTGCTAGAGATCCCGCAAAGGGCCGGTATGGCTACACCTTC.

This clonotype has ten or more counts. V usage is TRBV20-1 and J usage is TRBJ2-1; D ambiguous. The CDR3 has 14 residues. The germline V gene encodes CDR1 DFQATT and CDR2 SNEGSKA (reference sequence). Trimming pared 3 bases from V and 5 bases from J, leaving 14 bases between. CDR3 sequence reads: CSASGHYFDNEQFF. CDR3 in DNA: TGCAGTGCTAGCGGCCACTACTTTGACAATGAGCAGTTCTTC.

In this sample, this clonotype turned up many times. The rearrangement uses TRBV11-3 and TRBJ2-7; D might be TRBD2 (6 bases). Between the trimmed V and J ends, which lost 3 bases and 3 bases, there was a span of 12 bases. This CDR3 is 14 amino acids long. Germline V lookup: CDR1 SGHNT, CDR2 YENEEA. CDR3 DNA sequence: TGTGCCAGCAGCTTCGGCGGGATAAGCTACGAGCAGTACTTC. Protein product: CASSFGGISYEQYF. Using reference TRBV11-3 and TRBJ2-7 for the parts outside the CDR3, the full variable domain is EAGVVQSPRYKIIEKKQPVAFWCNPISGHNTLYWYLQNLGQGPELLIRYENEEAVDDSQLPKDRFSAERLKGVDSTLKIQPAELGDSAVYLCASSFGGISYEQYFGPGTRLTVT.

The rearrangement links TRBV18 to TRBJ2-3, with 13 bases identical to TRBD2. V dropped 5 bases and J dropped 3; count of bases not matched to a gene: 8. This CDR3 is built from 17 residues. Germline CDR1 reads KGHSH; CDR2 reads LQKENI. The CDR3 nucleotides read TGTGCCAGCTCAAGGACTAGCGGGAGTGACAAAACAGATACGCAGTATTTT. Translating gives CASSRTSGSDKTDTQYF.

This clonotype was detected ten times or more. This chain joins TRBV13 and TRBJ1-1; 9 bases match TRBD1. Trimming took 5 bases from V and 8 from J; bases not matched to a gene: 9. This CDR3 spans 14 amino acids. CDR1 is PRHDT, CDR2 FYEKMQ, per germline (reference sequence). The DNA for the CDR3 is TGTGCCAGCAGCGAGACCCCGGGACAGGGAGAAGCTTTCTTT. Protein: CASSETPGQGEAFF.

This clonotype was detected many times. The DNA for the CDR3 is TGTGCCAGCAGTTACGGGCTAGCGGGAGGGCCAACCAAAAACATTCAGTACTTC. Protein: CASSYGLAGGPTKNIQYF. The chain carries TRBV6-5 and TRBJ2-4, with TRBD2 identical over 12 bases. This CDR3 is built from 18 residues. J gave up 2 bases and V 2 bases, and 7 bases lay outside the gene matches. The germline CDR1 and CDR2 sequences are MNHEY and SVGAGI.